This T cell receptor (beta chain) originates from a study of blood T cell repertoires in COVID-19. Looking at the study overall: T cells, B-cell-depleted T cells, or PBMCs provided the cDNA or gDNA that served as material.

In the authors' methods: The assay estimated nucleated cells by amplifying reference gene primers. Libraries were prepared by immunoSEQ multiplex PCR; TCRdb keeps only in-frame clonotypes and omits some of them. Clonal size and the V and J genes are those of that table, whereas D and trimming came from the DNA. There are 40,000 to 55,000 clones in the sample; roughly nine tenths occur only once, and about 27% lies in the top ten. The germline gives CDR1 MNHEY, CDR2 SVGAGI. V was pared by 6 bases and J by 9 bases, with 8 bases of the junction left unmatched. The CDR3 is 14 residues long. Input material: peripheral blood. J is TRBJ1-6 and V is TRBV6-5; 7 bases align to TRBD1. The clonotype comes from a woman aged 80 or older with acute or convalescent COVID-19. The CDR3 is CASRTGQGVSPLHF. CDR3 coding DNA: TGTGCCAGCAGGACGGGGCAGGGGGTTTCACCCCTCCACTTT.